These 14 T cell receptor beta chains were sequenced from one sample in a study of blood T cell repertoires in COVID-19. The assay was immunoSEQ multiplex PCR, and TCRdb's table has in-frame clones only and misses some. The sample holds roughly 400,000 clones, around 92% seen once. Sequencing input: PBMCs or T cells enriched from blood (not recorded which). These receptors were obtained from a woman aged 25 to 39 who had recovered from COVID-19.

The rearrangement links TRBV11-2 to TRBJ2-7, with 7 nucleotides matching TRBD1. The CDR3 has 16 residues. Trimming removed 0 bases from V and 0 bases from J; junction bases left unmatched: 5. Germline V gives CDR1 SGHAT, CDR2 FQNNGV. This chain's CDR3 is CASSLELWTGSYEQYF. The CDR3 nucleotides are TGTGCCAGCAGCTTAGAGCTTTGGACAGGCTCCTACGAGCAGTACTTC.

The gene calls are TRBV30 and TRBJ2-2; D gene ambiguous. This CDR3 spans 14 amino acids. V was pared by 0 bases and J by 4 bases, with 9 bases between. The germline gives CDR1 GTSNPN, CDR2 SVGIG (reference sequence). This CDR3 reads CAWSVGSTTGELFF. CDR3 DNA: TGTGCCTGGAGTGTGGGCAGCACCACCGGGGAGCTGTTTTTT.

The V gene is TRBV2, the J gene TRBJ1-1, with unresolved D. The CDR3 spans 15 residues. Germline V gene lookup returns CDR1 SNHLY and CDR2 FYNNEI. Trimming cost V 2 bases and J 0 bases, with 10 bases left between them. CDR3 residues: CASSESSVMNTEAFF. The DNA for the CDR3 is TGTGCCAGCAGTGAAAGCTCGGTGATGAACACTGAAGCTTTCTTT.

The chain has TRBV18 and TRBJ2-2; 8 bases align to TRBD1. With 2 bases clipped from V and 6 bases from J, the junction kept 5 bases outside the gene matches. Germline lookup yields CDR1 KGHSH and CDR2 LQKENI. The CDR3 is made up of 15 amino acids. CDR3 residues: CASSPFRTGSGELFF. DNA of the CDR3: TGTGCCAGCTCACCATTTCGGACAGGGTCCGGGGAGCTGTTTTTT.

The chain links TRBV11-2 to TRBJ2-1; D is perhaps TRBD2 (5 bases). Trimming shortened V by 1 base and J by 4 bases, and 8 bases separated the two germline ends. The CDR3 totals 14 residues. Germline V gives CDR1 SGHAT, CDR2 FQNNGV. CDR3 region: CASSLVGIYNEQFF. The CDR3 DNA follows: TGTGCCAGCAGCTTAGTCGGGATATACAATGAGCAGTTCTTC.

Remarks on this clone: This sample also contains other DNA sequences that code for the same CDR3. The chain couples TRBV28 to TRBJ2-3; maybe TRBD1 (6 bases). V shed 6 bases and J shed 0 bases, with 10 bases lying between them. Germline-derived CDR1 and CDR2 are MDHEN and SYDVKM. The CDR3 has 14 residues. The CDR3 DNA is TGTGCCAGCAGCCTCGGACAGAGCACAGATACGCAGTATTTT. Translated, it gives CASSLGQSTDTQYF.

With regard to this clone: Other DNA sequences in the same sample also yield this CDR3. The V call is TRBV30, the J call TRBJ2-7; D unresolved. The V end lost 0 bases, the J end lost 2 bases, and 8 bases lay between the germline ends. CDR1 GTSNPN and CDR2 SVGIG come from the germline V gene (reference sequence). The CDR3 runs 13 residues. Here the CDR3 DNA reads TGTGCCTGGAGTGTAGGCGGTACCTACGAGCAGTACTTC. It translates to CAWSVGGTYEQYF.

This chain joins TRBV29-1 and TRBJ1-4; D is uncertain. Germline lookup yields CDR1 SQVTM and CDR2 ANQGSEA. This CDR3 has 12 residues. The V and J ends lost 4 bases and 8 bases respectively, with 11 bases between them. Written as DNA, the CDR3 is TGCAGCGTTGGTAGGGCGGGGGAAAAACTGTTTTTT. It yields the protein CSVGRAGEKLFF.

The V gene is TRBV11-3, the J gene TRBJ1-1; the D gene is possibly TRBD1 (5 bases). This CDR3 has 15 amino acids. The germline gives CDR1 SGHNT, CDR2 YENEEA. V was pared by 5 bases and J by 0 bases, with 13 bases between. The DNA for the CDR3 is TGTGCCAGCAGCCCTGGGACTGCCATGAACACTGAAGCTTTCTTT. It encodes CASSPGTAMNTEAFF.

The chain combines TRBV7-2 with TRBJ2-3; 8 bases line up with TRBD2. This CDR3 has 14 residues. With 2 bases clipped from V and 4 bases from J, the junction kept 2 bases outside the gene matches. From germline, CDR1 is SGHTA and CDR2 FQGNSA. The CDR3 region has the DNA TGTGCCAGCAGCTTACTAGCGGGCGCAGATACGCAGTATTTT. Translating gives CASSLLAGADTQYF.

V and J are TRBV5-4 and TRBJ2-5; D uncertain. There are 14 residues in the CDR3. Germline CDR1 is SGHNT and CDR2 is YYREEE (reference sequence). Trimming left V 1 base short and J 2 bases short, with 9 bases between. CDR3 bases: TGTGCCAGCAGCTTGACGGTGATTCAAGAGACCCAGTACTTC. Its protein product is CASSLTVIQETQYF.

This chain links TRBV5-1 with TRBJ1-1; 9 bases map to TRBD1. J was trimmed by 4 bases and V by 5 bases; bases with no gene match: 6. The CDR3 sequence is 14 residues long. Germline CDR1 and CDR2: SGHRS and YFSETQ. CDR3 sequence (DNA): TGCGCCAGCAGAGTTACAGGGGGCCCCACTGAAGCTTTCTTT. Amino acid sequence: CASRVTGGPTEAFF.

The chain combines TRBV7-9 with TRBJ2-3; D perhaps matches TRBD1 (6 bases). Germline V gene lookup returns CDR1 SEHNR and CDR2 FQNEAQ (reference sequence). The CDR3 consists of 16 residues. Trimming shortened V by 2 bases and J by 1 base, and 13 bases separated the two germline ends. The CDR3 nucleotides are TGTGCCAGCAGCTTACCAAGGGACACCCGCACAGATACGCAGTATTTT. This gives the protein CASSLPRDTRTDTQYF.

The CDR3 bases are TGTGCCAGCAGTTCCCCGCGACAGAACTATGGCTACACCTTC. Translation gives CASSSPRQNYGYTF. The V and J genes are TRBV6-5 and TRBJ1-2; the D gene is possibly TRBD1 (5 bases). Per the germline V gene, CDR1 is MNHEY and CDR2 is SVGAGI. Deletions cut 4 bases from V and 2 bases from J, with 11 bases between. This CDR3 has 14 amino acids.